A single sample gave rise to the 31 T cell receptor beta chains below, sequenced in a study of blood T cell repertoires in COVID-19. Repertoires were generated with immunoSEQ multiplex PCR, while TCRdb's copy carries only in-frame clones and drops some. The sample records 40,000 to 50,000 clones, roughly 90% being singletons. The sample was peripheral blood. These receptors were obtained from a man between 70 and 80 years old with active COVID-19.

The J gene is TRBJ1-3, the V gene TRBV18; D is uncertain. The CDR3 has 16 residues. Trimming cost V 1 base and J 4 bases, with 14 bases left between them. Germline lookup yields CDR1 KGHSH and CDR2 LQKENI. CDR3 nucleotides: TGTGCCAGCTCACCACAAGGACCGTCGGGAGGAAACACCATATATTTT. Translated: CASSPQGPSGGNTIYF.

The chain carries TRBV5-6 and TRBJ1-2; D remains ambiguous. V lost 6 bases and J lost 2, with 20 bases in between. Germline lookup yields CDR1 SGHDT and CDR2 YYEEEE. There are 16 residues in the CDR3. Written as DNA, the CDR3 is TGTGCCAGCAACCCAGGTCTGGTTACTCTCAACTATGGCTACACCTTC. Translation gives CASNPGLVTLNYGYTF.

In the case of this clone: Other DNA sequences within the sample encode an identical CDR3. The rearrangement uses TRBV3-1 (or the pseudogene TRBV3-2) and TRBJ2-3; D gene uncertain. Germline V gene sequence: CDR1 LGHDT, CDR2 YNNKEL (reference sequence). Trimming removed 4 bases from V and 5 bases from J, with 7 bases in between. The length of the CDR3 is 12 residues. As DNA, the CDR3 is TGTGCCAGCAGCCCCCGGAGAGATACGCAGTATTTT. Residues: CASSPRRDTQYF.

In its sample, this clone was seen once. The CDR3: CASSSRGFFEAFF. The CDR3 coding sequence is TGTGCCAGCAGCTCGCGGGGGTTCTTCGAAGCTTTCTTT. This sequence joins TRBV7-2 and TRBJ1-1, with D possibly TRBD1 on 5 matching bases. Per the germline V gene, CDR1 is SGHTA and CDR2 is FQGNSA. The CDR3 loop spans 13 amino acids. V was cut by 4 bases and J by 8 bases, with 14 bases left in between.

Turning to this clone: One junction end disagrees with the germline gene, perhaps due to a read error. This chain joins TRBV7-2 and TRBJ2-5; D is possibly TRBD2 (5 bases). Germline V CDR1 and CDR2: SGHTA, FQGNSA. The CDR3 covers 12 residues. CDR3 DNA: TGTGCCAGCAGCTCTTTCTGGGAGATCCAGTACTTC. Its protein is CASSSFWEIQYF.

V is TRBV7-3 and J is TRBJ1-6, with D perhaps matching TRBD1 (6 bases). Deletions cut 5 bases from V and 7 bases from J, with 12 bases between. The CDR3 extends over 14 amino acids. Per the germline V gene, CDR1 is SGHTA and CDR2 is FQGTGA. This CDR3 is CASSLSGANSPLHF. The CDR3 region has the DNA TGTGCCAGCAGCCTTTCAGGGGCCAATTCACCCCTCCACTTT. Drawing the rest from reference TRBV7-3 and TRBJ1-6, the complete variable domain is GAGVSQTPSNKVTEKGKYVELRCDPISGHTALYWYRQSLGQGPEFLIYFQGTGAADDSGLPNDRFFAVRPEGSVSTLKIQRTERGDSAVYLCASSLSGANSPLHFGNGTRLTVT.

The chain employs TRBV29-1 and TRBJ1-2; 9 bases line up with TRBD1. Germline CDR1 SQVTM, CDR2 ANQGSEA. The trim removed 5 bases at V and 0 bases at J, leaving 10 bases unmatched. This CDR3 is built from 16 residues. The CDR3: CSVQGGTGQANYGYTF. The CDR3 nucleotides read TGCAGCGTTCAGGGGGGGACAGGGCAAGCTAACTATGGCTACACCTTC.

This clone was observed a single time. This chain uses TRBV18 with TRBJ1-3; a possible D gene is TRBD1 (6 bases). CDR1 is KGHSH and CDR2 is LQKENI in the germline V gene. V shed 2 bases and J shed 3 bases, with 14 bases lying between them. The length of the CDR3 is 16 residues. The CDR3 DNA reads TGTGCCAGCTCACCAGTTAAAACAGGGCTTGGAAACACCATATATTTT. This translates into CASSPVKTGLGNTIYF.

This clone was seen a single time. The chain links TRBV3-1 (or the pseudogene TRBV3-2) to TRBJ2-5; TRBD1 matches 7 bases. There are 14 residues in the CDR3. The ends lost 5 bases at V and 5 bases at J; junction bases unmatched: 8. Germline CDR1 and CDR2: LGHDT and YNNKEL (reference sequence). The CDR3 DNA follows: TGTGCCAGCAGCTACCGGACAGGCACCGAGACCCAGTACTTC. This encodes CASSYRTGTETQYF.

The chain combines TRBV7-8 with TRBJ2-1; D is perhaps TRBD2 (6 bases). Per the germline V gene, CDR1 is SGHVS and CDR2 is FQNEAQ. The V and J ends lost 4 bases and 3 bases respectively, with 19 bases between them. The length of the CDR3 is 17 residues. The CDR3 region is CASSYERSGESYNEQFF. In DNA form, the CDR3 reads TGTGCCAGCAGCTACGAGCGATCGGGAGAAAGCTACAATGAGCAGTTCTTC.

J is TRBJ2-5 and V is TRBV5-1; TRBD2 matches at 13 bases. Germline V lookup: CDR1 SGHRS, CDR2 YFSETQ. This CDR3 contains 16 residues. V shed 0 bases and J 4 bases; nucleotides not matched to a gene: 3. DNA for the CDR3: TGCGCCAGCAGCTTGGTACTAGCGGGAGGGATAGAGACCCAGTACTTC. It yields the protein CASSLVLAGGIETQYF.

This rearrangement joins TRBV11-2 to TRBJ1-1; 8 bases fit TRBD1. The V gene end was trimmed by 4 bases and the J gene end by 7 bases; junction bases not matched to a gene: 5. CDR1 and CDR2 from the germline V gene are SGHAT and FQNNGV. The CDR3 covers 13 residues. The CDR3 DNA is TGTGCCAGCAGCTATGGAACAGGGGGTGAAGCTTTCTTT. Encoded protein: CASSYGTGGEAFF.

The chain employs TRBV11-2 and TRBJ1-4; D is possibly TRBD1 (5 bases). Germline loops: CDR1 SGHAT, CDR2 FQNNGV. The CDR3 has 17 amino acids. The V gene lost 4 bases and the J gene lost 12 bases, with 27 bases spanning the gap. The CDR3 reads CASSSTRGRVSGWELFF. The CDR3 nucleotides read TGTGCCAGCAGCTCGACCCGGGGGAGGGTTAGCGGTTGGGAACTGTTTTTT.

The rearrangement joins TRBV28 to TRBJ2-1; D perhaps matches TRBD1 (5 bases). V gave up 2 bases and J gave up 8 bases, with 16 bases separating them. Germline V lookup: CDR1 MDHEN, CDR2 SYDVKM. This CDR3 spans 15 amino acids. The DNA of the CDR3 is TGTGCCAGCAGTTTAACCCTCGCAGGGAACCATGAGCAGTTCTTC. Translation: CASSLTLAGNHEQFF.

In its sample, this clone was seen once. In DNA, the CDR3 is TGTGCCAGCTTGGGGCAGGGCTCTGGAAACACCATATATTTT. Translated: CASLGQGSGNTIYF. The chain employs TRBV13 and TRBJ1-3; maybe TRBD1 (5 bases). Trimming pared 8 bases from V and 0 bases from J, leaving 11 bases between. CDR1 is PRHDT, CDR2 FYEKMQ, per germline (reference sequence). This CDR3 is 14 amino acids long. The whole variable domain, remainder taken from reference TRBV13 and TRBJ1-3, is AAGVIQSPRHLIKEKRETATLKCYPIPRHDTVYWYQQGPGQDPQFLISFYEKMQSDKGSIPDRFSAQQFSDYHSELNMSSLELGDSALYFCASLGQGSGNTIYFGEGSWLTVV.

The chain recombines TRBV7-3 with TRBJ2-2; 10 nucleotides align to TRBD1. The CDR3 is made up of 16 amino acids. V lost 5 bases, J lost 4 bases, and 7 bases stayed unmatched. CDR1 SGHTA and CDR2 FQGTGA come from the germline V gene. Written as DNA, the CDR3 is TGTGCCAGCAGCCGACAGGGGGCATCGGGCACCGGGGAGCTGTTTTTT. Its translation is CASSRQGASGTGELFF.

This clone came up once. This chain links TRBV4-1 with TRBJ1-1; maybe TRBD1 (5 bases). Trimming cost V 1 base and J 4 bases, with 16 bases left between them. Germline-derived CDR1 and CDR2 are MGHRA and YSYEKL. There are 16 residues in the CDR3. The CDR3 loop reads CASSQARRGGSTEAFF. CDR3 DNA: TGCGCCAGCAGCCAAGCCCGCCGGGGGGGGAGCACTGAAGCTTTCTTT.

This chain uses TRBV19 with TRBJ1-4; D is possibly TRBD1 (6 bases). The CDR3 loop spans 14 amino acids. The V end was cut by 7 bases, the J end by 7 bases, with 16 bases between. Germline V gene lookup returns CDR1 LNHDA and CDR2 SQIVND (reference sequence). DNA of the CDR3: TGTGCCAGTACTCAACAGGGTTCGGGTGAAAAACTGTTTTTT. Amino acid sequence: CASTQQGSGEKLFF.

The chain has TRBV5-4 and TRBJ2-5, with D tentatively TRBD2 (5 bases). Germline V CDR1 and CDR2: SGHNT, YYREEE (reference sequence). V lost 0 bases and J 6 bases, leaving 15 bases between the germline ends. This CDR3 is built from 15 residues. CDR3: CASSLEGTRGKTQYF. CDR3 DNA sequence: TGTGCCAGCAGCTTGGAGGGTACCCGGGGTAAGACCCAGTACTTC. Looking up the rest from reference TRBV5-4 and TRBJ2-5 gives the full variable domain: ETGVTQSPTHLIKTRGQQVTLRCSSQSGHNTVSWYQQALGQGPQFIFQYYREEENGRGNFPPRFSGLQFPNYSSELNVNALELDDSALYLCASSLEGTRGKTQYFGPGTRLLVL.

This clone appeared once. The chain carries TRBV5-6 and TRBJ1-2; D not certain. In germline, CDR1 is SGHDT, CDR2 YYEEEE. The length of the CDR3 is 14 residues. Trimming stripped 0 bases from V and 8 bases from J, with 14 bases between. The CDR3: CASSLDPPPGGYTF. In nucleotides, the CDR3 is TGTGCCAGCAGCTTGGACCCTCCCCCGGGAGGCTACACCTTC.

The J gene is TRBJ1-1, the V gene TRBV30, with D possibly being TRBD1 (5 bases). Germline V gene sequence: CDR1 GTSNPN, CDR2 SVGIG (reference sequence). The CDR3 spans 13 residues. V shed 3 bases and J shed 5 bases, with 13 bases lying between them. The DNA for the CDR3 is TGTGCCTGGAGAGGAGGGGCTGGAACTGAAGCTTTCTTT. As protein: CAWRGGAGTEAFF.

The CDR3 loop is CSVEGRRTGELFF. The CDR3 coding sequence is TGCAGCGTTGAAGGGAGGCGCACCGGGGAGCTGTTTTTT. The chain joins TRBV29-1 to TRBJ2-2, with D perhaps TRBD2 (5 bases). Trimming stripped 1 base from V and 4 bases from J, with 7 bases between. The CDR3 spans 13 residues. Germline CDR1 reads SQVTM; CDR2 reads ANQGSEA.

V is TRBV6-6 and J is TRBJ1-2, with D possibly being TRBD1 (6 bases). V dropped 7 bases and J dropped 3 bases, with 15 bases sitting between them. Germline V gives CDR1 MNHNY, CDR2 SVGAGI (reference sequence). The CDR3 is 14 amino acids. The CDR3 loop reads CASTPDRLYYGYTF. CDR3 DNA sequence: TGTGCCAGCACTCCCGACAGGCTGTACTATGGCTACACCTTC.

The chain carries TRBV24-1 and TRBJ1-2, with D tentatively TRBD1 (5 bases). The germline V gene has CDR1 KGHDR and CDR2 SFDVKD. This CDR3 contains 13 residues. Trimming cost V 7 bases and J 7 bases, with 15 bases left between them. CDR3 sequence: CATSLTGGRGYTF. CDR3 bases: TGTGCCACCAGCCTCACGGGGGGACGTGGCTACACCTTC.

The chain couples TRBV5-1 to TRBJ2-7, with D possibly matching TRBD2 (6 bases). Trimming pared 0 bases from V and 3 bases from J, leaving 16 bases between. CDR1 and CDR2 (germline): SGHRS, YFSETQ. The CDR3 consists of 16 residues. The CDR3 bases are TGCGCCAGCAGCTTGGCAGGCACTAGCAGATACTACGAGCAGTACTTC. Residues: CASSLAGTSRYYEQYF.

CDR3 loop: CASSQDSDRGLSNQPQHF. CDR3 bases: TGTGCCAGCAGCCAAGACTCCGACAGGGGGCTTAGCAATCAGCCCCAGCATTTT. The gene calls are TRBV3-1 (or the pseudogene TRBV3-2) and TRBJ1-5; 10 bases are a match to TRBD1. The CDR3 contains 18 residues. The germline gives CDR1 LGHDT, CDR2 YNNKEL (reference sequence). V was clipped by 0 bases and J by 0 bases; unmatched bases: 5.

This clone was detected only once. This chain links TRBV11-3 with TRBJ2-2, with 7 bases that match TRBD1. The CDR3 spans 15 residues. Germline CDR1 reads SGHNT; CDR2 reads YENEEA. The V gene end was trimmed by 3 bases and the J gene end by 7 bases; junction bases not matched to a gene: 8. The CDR3 reads CASSFTGQRGGELFF. CDR3 DNA: TGTGCCAGCAGCTTCACGGGACAGCGCGGCGGGGAGCTGTTTTTT.

The chain carries TRBV19 and TRBJ1-1, with no clear D. The V end lost 3 bases, the J end lost 0 bases, and 14 bases lay between the germline ends. The CDR3 has 16 residues. From germline, CDR1 is LNHDA and CDR2 SQIVND (reference sequence). The CDR3 DNA follows: TGTGCCAGTAGTATTCGTCCGGGAACTCTGAACACTGAAGCTTTCTTT. This codes for CASSIRPGTLNTEAFF.

The chain couples TRBV28 to TRBJ2-3, with 7 positions matching TRBD2. J was trimmed by 12 bases and V by 1 base; bases with no gene match: 10. There are 14 residues in the CDR3. The germline CDR1 and CDR2 sequences are MDHEN and SYDVKM. Written as DNA, the CDR3 is TGTGCCAGCAGTTTATTTACCGGGGGGAGTTTCCAGTATTTT. This codes for CASSLFTGGSFQYF. The whole variable domain, filled in from reference TRBV28 and TRBJ2-3, reads DVKVTQSSRYLVKRTGEKVFLECVQDMDHENMFWYRQDPGLGLRLIYFSYDVKMKEKGDIPEGYSVSREKKERFSLILESASTNQTSMYLCASSLFTGGSFQYFGPGTRLTVL.

The chain carries TRBV2 and TRBJ2-3; 8 positions agree with TRBD2. The V gene's germline CDR1 is SNHLY and CDR2 FYNNEI. The junction had 12 bases not matched to a gene; V was cut back by 2 bases and J by 5 bases. This CDR3 is 17 amino acids long. The CDR3 is CASSENWGGLAGDTQYF. CDR3 bases: TGTGCCAGCAGTGAAAACTGGGGTGGGCTAGCGGGAGATACGCAGTATTTT.

This chain links TRBV5-8 with TRBJ2-7; 7 nucleotides agree with TRBD2. CDR1 SGHTS and CDR2 YDEGEE come from the germline V gene. This CDR3 comprises 15 residues. J gave up 1 base and V 3 bases, and 7 bases lay outside the gene matches. The CDR3 region is CASSWGEGPSYEQYF. The CDR3 nucleotides read TGTGCCAGCAGCTGGGGGGAGGGACCGTCCTACGAGCAGTACTTC.